The T cell receptor (beta chain) described here comes from a study of T cell changes during pregnancy in multiple sclerosis. V lost 7 bases to trimming and J lost 3 bases; unmatched junction nucleotides: 1. The CDR3 consists of 15 residues. The germline CDR1 and CDR2 sequences are MNHEY and SMNVEV (reference sequence). Measured with immunoSEQ multiplex PCR; TCRdb has only the in-frame clones, and not every one. The repertoire has 50,000 or so clones, roughly nine tenths of them found once; the top ten carry 6.5% to 8.5%. V gene TRBV27 combines with J gene TRBJ2-3, with TRBD2 matching over 16 bases. This sequence originates from a female donor with multiple sclerosis, enrolled in a pregnancy study. Sequenced here: CD8+ T cells from peripheral blood mononuclear cells, sampled in the second trimester of pregnancy. CDR3 nucleotide sequence: TGTGCCAGCAAGGGACTAGCGGGGGGGACAGATACGCAGTATTTT. Translated, it gives CASKGLAGGTDTQYF.